The clone carrying this TCR beta chain turned up a few times. Its antigen is unknown. V shed 4 bases and J shed 2 bases, with 8 bases lying between them. CDR1 is MNHEY, CDR2 SMNVEV, per germline (reference sequence). The CDR3 is made up of 13 amino acids. The sample belongs to a study of cytomegalovirus exposure and HLA in healthy donors. Study results and caveats: For most subjects, TCR beta sequences were reported to predict HLA-A and HLA-B alleles with accuracy.

Primers included in the PCR were 60 Vbeta and 13 Jbeta primers. Profiled with immunoSEQ multiplex PCR; TCRdb holds only in-frame clones, not every one. The sample lists around 76,000 clones; 60% to 85% were seen once. The receptor's source is a man aged 35-49 years in good health and CMV-seronegative. This sequence joins TRBV27 and TRBJ2-5; tentative D call: TRBD1 (5 bases). The source material was PBMCs. For the CDR3, the DNA is TGTGCCAGCAGTTACAGGAAACAAGAGACCCAGTACTTC. This translates into CASSYRKQETQYF.